This TCR beta chain was captured by sequencing in a study of T cells after posttransplantation cyclophosphamide. Study outcomes and limitations: TRB clonality was highly associated with recipient CMV seropositivity and reactivation. Blood and skin or GI T cell repertoires showed limited TRB overlap. Later blood repertoires were often dominated by clones from the donor CD8+ memory compartment.

Treatment was busulfan-fludarabine conditioning, a marrow graft, and cyclophosphamide on days +3 and +4. To note about this clone: Its matching antigen is unknown.

V dropped 5 bases and J dropped 4; count of bases not matched to a gene: 6. This CDR3 is 15 amino acids long. Germline V gene data show CDR1 as SEHNR and CDR2 as FQNEAQ (reference sequence). The protocol was immunoSEQ multiplex PCR, while the TCRdb copy is restricted to in-frame clones and leaves out a portion. Among 15,000 to 20,000 clones, around 87% were seen once, and the ten largest hold about 7.3%. The chain joins TRBV7-9 to TRBJ2-3; 10 bases agree with TRBD1. The source of this sequence is a female patient aged 40-49 years who received an allogeneic stem cell transplant from a related donor, was CMV-positive, and had no GVHD. Some T cells may be transferred from the graft donor. The sample here was PBMCs, taken after allogeneic stem cell transplant with posttransplant cyclophosphamide. The CDR3: CASSPRQGAPDTQYF. The CDR3 nucleotides read TGTGCCAGCAGCCCCCGACAGGGGGCCCCAGATACGCAGTATTTT.